The 6 T cell receptor beta chains in this list originate from one sample, sequenced in a study of cytomegalovirus exposure and HLA in healthy donors (dated by TCRdb to about 2017). Libraries were built with the immunoSEQ multiplex PCR assay. A mixture of 60 forward primers for TCR Vbeta segments and 13 reverse primers for TCR Jbeta segments was used in the multiplex PCR. TCRdb took over this immuneACCESS table, retaining in-frame rearrangements with V and J assigned. Such tables are incomplete; in checked studies, under half of the missing clones stem from an unresolved V gene, and the remainder is unexplained. The sample table holds some 55,000 clones, of which about 80% were seen once. In total, the top ten clones hold approximately 1.5% of the sample. Specimen: PBMCs. The source is a man in his forties in good health and CMV-seronegative.

The chain employs TRBV4-2 and TRBJ2-3; 11 positions agree with TRBD2. The V gene's germline CDR1 is LGHNA and CDR2 YNFKEQ. The CDR3 runs to 20 residues. Germline trimming cut 0 bases from V and 2 bases from J; bases unmatched to any gene: 13. The CDR3 DNA reads as TGTGCCAGCAGCCAAGAGCGGGCTAGCGGGGGGTTCGGGTCCACAGATACGCAGTATTTT. Its protein product is CASSQERASGGFGSTDTQYF.

This sequence joins TRBV29-1 and TRBJ2-7, with a weak D call TRBD2 (6 bases). This CDR3 is built from 12 residues. V was pared by 5 bases and J by 6 bases, with 14 bases between. Germline V gene lookup returns CDR1 SQVTM and CDR2 ANQGSEA. CDR3: CSVLAGSGEQYV. CDR3 nucleotide sequence: TGCAGCGTTCTGGCGGGGTCGGGCGAGCAGTACGTC.

This clone has only one observation. The J gene is TRBJ2-5, the V gene TRBV10-1; 9 positions match TRBD1. This CDR3 region has 15 residues. The V and J ends lost 5 bases and 5 bases, in that order; junction bases with no gene match: 9. Germline V gene lookup returns CDR1 WNHNN and CDR2 SYGVQD (reference sequence). As DNA, the CDR3 is TGCGCCAGCAGTCCGGGACAGGGTATGGAGGAGACCCAGTACTTC. Its protein is CASSPGQGMEETQYF.

This clone was seen a single time. V is TRBV30 and J is TRBJ1-1; a possible D gene is TRBD1 (6 bases). The CDR3 loop spans 13 amino acids. CDR1 is GTSNPN and CDR2 is SVGIG in the germline V gene (reference sequence). The V end was cut by 5 bases, the J end by 4 bases, with 14 bases between. The DNA of the CDR3 is TGTGCCTGGGATACAGGGCTCGGCACTGAAGCTTTCTTT. Its translation is CAWDTGLGTEAFF.

A remark on this clone: One junction end disagrees with the germline gene, perhaps due to a read error. This sequence joins TRBV7-7 and TRBJ2-2, with 7 nucleotides matching TRBD1. This CDR3 region has 14 residues. The germline V gene encodes CDR1 SSHAT and CDR2 FNYEAQ (reference sequence). CDR3 sequence reads: CASSLGQGAGELFF. Written as DNA, the CDR3 is TGTGCTAGCAGCTTAGGCCAGGGGGCCGGGGAGCTGTTTTTT.

The chain uses TRBV10-3 and TRBJ2-5; no definite D call. The V gene's germline CDR1 is ENHRY and CDR2 SYGVKD. This CDR3 has 15 amino acids. V was trimmed by 0 bases and J by 6 bases, leaving 14 bases between them. This CDR3 is CAISESLQPGQTQYF. CDR3 bases: TGTGCCATCAGTGAGTCTTTACAGCCCGGCCAGACCCAGTACTTC.